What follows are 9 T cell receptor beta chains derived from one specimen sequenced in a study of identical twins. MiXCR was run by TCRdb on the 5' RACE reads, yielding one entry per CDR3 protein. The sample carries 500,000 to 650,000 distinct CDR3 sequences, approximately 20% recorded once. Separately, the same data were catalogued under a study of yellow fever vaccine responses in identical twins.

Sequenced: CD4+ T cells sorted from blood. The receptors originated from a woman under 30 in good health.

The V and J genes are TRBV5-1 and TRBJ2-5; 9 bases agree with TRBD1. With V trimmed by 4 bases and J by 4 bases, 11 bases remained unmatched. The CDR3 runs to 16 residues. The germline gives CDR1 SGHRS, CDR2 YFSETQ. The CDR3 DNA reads TGCGCCAGCAGCACCCGACCGGGACAGGGTATAGAGACCCAGTACTTC. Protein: CASSTRPGQGIETQYF.

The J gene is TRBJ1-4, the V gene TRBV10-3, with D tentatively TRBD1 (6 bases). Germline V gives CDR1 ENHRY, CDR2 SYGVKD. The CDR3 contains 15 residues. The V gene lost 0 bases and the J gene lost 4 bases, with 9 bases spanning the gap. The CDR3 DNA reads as TGTGCCATCAGTGAGTCCACAGGGATTAATGAAAAACTGTTTTTT. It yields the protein CAISESTGINEKLFF.

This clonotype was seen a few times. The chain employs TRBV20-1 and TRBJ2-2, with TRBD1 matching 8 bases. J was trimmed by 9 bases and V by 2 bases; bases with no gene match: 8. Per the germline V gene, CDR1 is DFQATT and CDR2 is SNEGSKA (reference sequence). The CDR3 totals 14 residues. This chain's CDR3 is CSARLGQVSRELFF. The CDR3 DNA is TGCAGTGCTAGATTGGGACAGGTGTCCCGGGAGCTGTTTTTT.

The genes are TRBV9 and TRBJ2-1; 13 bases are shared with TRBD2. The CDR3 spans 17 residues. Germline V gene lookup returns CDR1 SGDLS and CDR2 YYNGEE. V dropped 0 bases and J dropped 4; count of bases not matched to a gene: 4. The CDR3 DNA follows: TGTGCCAGCAGCGTAGCCTCGACTAGCGGGAGGTACAATGAGCAGTTCTTC. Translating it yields CASSVASTSGRYNEQFF.

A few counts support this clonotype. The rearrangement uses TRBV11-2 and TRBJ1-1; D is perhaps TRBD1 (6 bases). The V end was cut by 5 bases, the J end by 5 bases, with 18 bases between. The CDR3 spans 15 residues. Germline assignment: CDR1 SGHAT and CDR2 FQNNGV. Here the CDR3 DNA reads TGTGCCAGCAGCCCCCGACAGGCGAAAGGTACTGAAGCTTTCTTT. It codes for CASSPRQAKGTEAFF.

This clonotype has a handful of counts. CDR3 sequence (DNA): TGTGCCAGCAGTGAATGGGCGGGTACTAACTATGGCTACACCTTC. Amino acids: CASSEWAGTNYGYTF. The chain has TRBV6-1 and TRBJ1-2, with D uncertain. This CDR3 region has 15 residues. Germline V gene data show CDR1 as MNHNS and CDR2 as SASEGT. Trimming took 2 bases from V and 0 from J, leaving 10 bases between them.

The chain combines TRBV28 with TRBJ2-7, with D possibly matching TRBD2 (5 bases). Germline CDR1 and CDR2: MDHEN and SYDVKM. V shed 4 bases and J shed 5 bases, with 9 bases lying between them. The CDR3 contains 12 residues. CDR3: CASSSVRDEQYF. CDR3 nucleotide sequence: TGTGCCAGCAGTTCGGTGAGGGACGAGCAGTACTTC.

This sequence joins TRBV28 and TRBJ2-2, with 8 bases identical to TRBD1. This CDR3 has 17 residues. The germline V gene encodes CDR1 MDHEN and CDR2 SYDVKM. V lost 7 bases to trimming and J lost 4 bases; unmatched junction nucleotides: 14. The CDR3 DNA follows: TGTGCCAGCAAACCCCTTGGGGCAGGGGGCTTCACCGGGGAGCTGTTTTTT. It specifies CASKPLGAGGFTGELFF.

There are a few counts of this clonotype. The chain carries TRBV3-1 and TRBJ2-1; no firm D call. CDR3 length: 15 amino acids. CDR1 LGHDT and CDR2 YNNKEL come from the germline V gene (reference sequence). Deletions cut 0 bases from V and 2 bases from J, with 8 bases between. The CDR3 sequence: CASSQDGGAYNEQFF. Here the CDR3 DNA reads TGTGCCAGCAGCCAAGATGGCGGAGCCTACAATGAGCAGTTCTTC.